This passage covers 19 T cell receptor beta chains from one sample sequenced in a study of blood T cell repertoires in COVID-19. Method: immunoSEQ multiplex PCR; TCRdb's copy keeps in-frame clones and lacks some. This sample yields 35,000 to 45,000 clones, of which around 90% are seen a single time; over 0.3% belongs to the top ten. The material sequenced was peripheral blood. These receptor sequences come from a man aged 50 to 59 with COVID-19, enrolled during active disease.

This chain joins TRBV7-2 and TRBJ2-4; 7 nucleotides match TRBD2. The V gene end was trimmed by 5 bases and the J gene end by 2 bases; junction bases not matched to a gene: 9. Germline loops: CDR1 SGHTA, CDR2 FQGNSA. There are 16 residues in the CDR3. CDR3 sequence (DNA): TGTGCCAGCAGCCAAGGGGAGGGAGCCCCCAAAAACATTCAGTACTTC. Translation: CASSQGEGAPKNIQYF.

The chain joins TRBV19 to TRBJ1-2; maybe TRBD1 (5 bases). Trimming removed 3 bases at V and 1 base at J, with 12 bases between. The CDR3 extends over 15 amino acids. Germline V lookup: CDR1 LNHDA, CDR2 SQIVND (reference sequence). The DNA of the CDR3 is TGTGCCAGTAGTATTCCGGGACTTCTTAACTATGGCTACACCTTC. Amino acids: CASSIPGLLNYGYTF.

The V gene is TRBV18, the J gene TRBJ1-1, with D possibly TRBD1 on 5 matching bases. The CDR3 runs to 15 residues. The V end lost 0 bases, the J end lost 1 base, and 9 bases lay between the germline ends. Per germline, CDR1 KGHSH and CDR2 LQKENI. The CDR3 spells CASSPPSGQNTEAFF. As DNA, the CDR3 is TGTGCCAGCTCACCACCGTCCGGACAGAACACTGAAGCTTTCTTT. Full variable domain (rest looked up from reference TRBV18 and TRBJ1-1): NAGVMQNPRHLVRRRGQEARLRCSPMKGHSHVYWYRQLPEEGLKFMVYLQKENIIDESGMPKERFSAEFPKEGPSILRIQQVVRGDSAAYFCASSPPSGQNTEAFFGQGTRLTVV.

Note on this clone: A junction end diverges from the germline sequence, so it may reflect a read error. V is TRBV5-6 and J is TRBJ2-1; D may be TRBD2 (6 bases). Looked up from germline, CDR1 is SGHDT and CDR2 is YYEEEE. The CDR3 is 15 amino acids. Written as DNA, the CDR3 is TGTGCCAGCGCAAACGGAGGGCTGCCTTGGAATGGGCAGTTCTTC. This codes for CASANGGLPWNGQFF.

V gene TRBV5-1 combines with J gene TRBJ1-1; 11 bases map to TRBD1. This CDR3 is built from 13 residues. Germline CDR1 SGHRS, CDR2 YFSETQ. V was clipped by 4 bases and J by 7 bases; unmatched bases: 3. The CDR3 nucleotides are TGCGCCAGCAGCATGGACAGGGGGCTTGAAGCTTTCTTT. Encoded protein: CASSMDRGLEAFF.

This chain uses TRBV2 with TRBJ2-3; 7 positions match TRBD2. Germline trimming cut 8 bases from V and 5 bases from J; bases unmatched to any gene: 10. The CDR3 is made up of 14 amino acids. Germline V CDR1 and CDR2: SNHLY, FYNNEI. Here the CDR3 DNA reads TGTGCCAGCTCGTGGGGCGGGAGTGTAGATACGCAGTATTTT. Its translation is CASSWGGSVDTQYF.

This chain joins TRBV15 and TRBJ2-5; perhaps TRBD1 as D (6 bases). V was trimmed by 0 bases and J by 2 bases, leaving 16 bases between them. The germline CDR1 and CDR2 sequences are LNHNV and YYDKDF (reference sequence). The CDR3 totals 17 residues. The CDR3 nucleotides are TGTGCCACCAGCAGAGATTATAACAGGGCCCTACAAGAGACCCAGTACTTC. Residues: CATSRDYNRALQETQYF.

About this clone: The junction and the germline gene differ at one end; a read error may be behind it. The rearrangement joins TRBV7-7 to TRBJ1-1; no clear D. The CDR3 is made up of 13 amino acids. Germline V gene lookup returns CDR1 SSHAT and CDR2 FNYEAQ (reference sequence). The DNA for the CDR3 is TGTGCTAGCAGCCTTCGTTTCGACACTGAAGCTTTCTTT. Its protein product is CASSLRFDTEAFF.

The chain carries TRBV6-5 and TRBJ1-2; 9 bases fit TRBD1. The CDR3 runs 15 residues. Germline V gene data show CDR1 as MNHEY and CDR2 as SVGAGI. V gave up 5 bases and J gave up 4 bases; unmatched junction bases: 8. The CDR3 loop reads CASSTTGGAGYGYTF. The CDR3 DNA reads TGTGCCAGCAGTACAACAGGGGGCGCTGGCTATGGCTACACCTTC.

The chain carries TRBV5-1 and TRBJ1-1; D call uncertain. This CDR3 region has 12 residues. Per germline, CDR1 SGHRS and CDR2 YFSETQ. V shed 1 base and J shed 6 bases, with 7 bases lying between them. The CDR3 here is CASSLPAAEAFF. Written as DNA, the CDR3 is TGCGCCAGCAGCTTGCCCGCAGCTGAAGCTTTCTTT.

The table lists this clone with a few counts. The chain uses TRBV13 and TRBJ2-7, with 13 bases that match TRBD2. This CDR3 spans 16 amino acids. CDR1 and CDR2 (germline): PRHDT, FYEKMQ (reference sequence). With 5 bases clipped from V and 2 bases from J, the junction kept 6 bases outside the gene matches. The CDR3 is CASSPGLAGSPYEQYF. CDR3 sequence (DNA): TGTGCCAGCAGCCCGGGACTAGCGGGATCCCCCTACGAGCAGTACTTC. Full variable domain (rest looked up from reference TRBV13 and TRBJ2-7): AAGVIQSPRHLIKEKRETATLKCYPIPRHDTVYWYQQGPGQDPQFLISFYEKMQSDKGSIPDRFSAQQFSDYHSELNMSSLELGDSALYFCASSPGLAGSPYEQYFGPGTRLTVT.

The chain recombines TRBV27 with TRBJ2-1; 9 bases map to TRBD2. V was clipped by 5 bases and J by 0 bases; unmatched bases: 14. CDR1 is MNHEY, CDR2 SMNVEV, per germline (reference sequence). This CDR3 region has 19 residues. The CDR3: CASSLLSGRQLSSYNEQFF. The DNA of the CDR3 is TGTGCCAGCAGTCTACTCAGCGGGAGGCAATTGAGCTCCTACAATGAGCAGTTCTTC.

This sequence joins TRBV6-5 and TRBJ2-3, with TRBD2 matching 10 bases. J gave up 2 bases and V 2 bases, and 4 bases lay outside the gene matches. CDR3 length equals 16 residues. Germline values: CDR1 MNHEY, CDR2 SVGAGI. The CDR3 protein is CASSYGTSGDTDTQYF. CDR3 nucleotides: TGTGCCAGCAGTTACGGCACTAGCGGGGACACAGATACGCAGTATTTT.

This rearrangement joins TRBV5-5 to TRBJ2-1, with 8 bases matching TRBD1. From germline, CDR1 is SGHKS and CDR2 YYEKEE (reference sequence). V trimming: 3 bases; J trimming: 7 bases; junction bases outside the gene matches: 9. This CDR3 region has 15 residues. In DNA, the CDR3 is TGTGCCAGCAGCTACGGACAGGGTGGAGGGAATGAGCAGTTCTTC. It encodes CASSYGQGGGNEQFF. The complete variable domain, with remaining parts taken from reference TRBV5-5 and TRBJ2-1, reads DAGVTQSPTHLIKTRGQQVTLRCSPISGHKSVSWYQQVLGQGPQFIFQYYEKEERGRGNFPDRFSARQFPNYSSELNVNALLLGDSALYLCASSYGQGGGNEQFFGPGTRLTVL.

V usage is TRBV5-5 and J usage is TRBJ1-5; D unclear. With 1 base removed from V and 2 bases from J, the gap between germline ends came to 10 bases. The CDR3 spans 15 residues. Germline assignment: CDR1 SGHKS and CDR2 YYEKEE (reference sequence). The DNA for the CDR3 is TGTGCCAGCAGCTTGATGCTCCGGGGCAATCAGCCCCAGCATTTT. Its translation: CASSLMLRGNQPQHF.

The chain uses TRBV4-2 and TRBJ2-2, with 8 bases fitting TRBD2. V lost 3 bases, J lost 7 bases, and 7 bases stayed unmatched. CDR1 is LGHNA, CDR2 YNFKEQ, per germline. The CDR3 runs to 15 residues. This CDR3 is CASSQVLAGDGELFF. CDR3 nucleotide sequence: TGTGCCAGCAGCCAGGTCCTAGCGGGTGACGGGGAGCTGTTTTTT.

This chain links TRBV5-1 with TRBJ2-7; 9 nucleotides line up with TRBD1. J lost 6 bases, V lost 3 bases, and 10 bases had no gene match. Germline V lookup: CDR1 SGHRS, CDR2 YFSETQ. The CDR3 is 15 residues long. CDR3: CASSWGQGLEGEQYF. The CDR3 DNA follows: TGCGCCAGCAGCTGGGGACAGGGCCTCGAAGGCGAGCAGTACTTC.

The chain recombines TRBV7-2 with TRBJ2-3; TRBD2 aligns across 8 bases. The germline CDR1 and CDR2 sequences are SGHTA and FQGNSA. The CDR3 is 16 residues long. V shed 3 bases and J 5 bases; nucleotides not matched to a gene: 10. The CDR3 loop is CASSFFGGVGEDTQYF. CDR3 DNA: TGTGCCAGCAGCTTTTTCGGGGGGGTTGGAGAAGATACGCAGTATTTT.

The table lists this clone with a count of one. V and J are TRBV25-1 and TRBJ2-1; 9 bases are a match to TRBD1. Germline trimming cut 6 bases from V and 0 bases from J; bases unmatched to any gene: 6. The germline CDR1 and CDR2 sequences are MGHDK and SYGVNS. This CDR3 contains 16 residues. The CDR3 nucleotides are TGTGCCAGCAGCTCCGGGACAGGGTACTCCTACAATGAGCAGTTCTTC. Translating it yields CASSSGTGYSYNEQFF.